These T cell receptor beta chains were read from a single sample in a study of high-grade serous ovarian cancer treatment subgroups. Measured with immunoSEQ multiplex PCR; TCRdb has only the in-frame clones, and not every one. Of a few thousand clones listed, approximately 71% are singletons. The sequenced sample was tumor tissue. Every receptor here comes from a human donor with high-grade serous ovarian cancer. CDR3s include the opening cysteine and the closing phenylalanine or tryptophan. The D gene is left open where the match is weak. Where a row states a size, it is once, few, many or the class of an expanded clone; other rows omit it.

>TRBV7-2|TRBJ1-2|NA|once
CASSLTDYGYTF
TGTGCCAGCAGCTTAACAGATTATGGCTACACCTTC
>TRBV5-1|TRBJ2-3|NA|NA
CASSLPASATQEGTDTQYF
TGCGCCAGCAGCTTGCCCGCTTCGGCAACTCAGGAAGGCACAGATACGCAGTATTTT
>TRBV10-3|TRBJ1-2|TRBD1|NA
CAIRPRPGQGYGYTF
TGTGCCATCAGGCCCCGACCGGGACAGGGCTATGGCTACACCTTC
>TRBV5-5|TRBJ1-4|TRBD1|NA
CASSIRGRVGEKLFF
TGTGCCAGCAGCATCAGGGGGCGCGTAGGAGAAAAACTGTTTTTT
>TRBV5-1|TRBJ2-1|TRBD2|NA
CASAPGGEGSYNEQFF
TGCGCCAGCGCCCCTGGGGGGGAGGGCTCCTACAATGAGCAGTTCTTC
>TRBV10-3|TRBJ2-7|NA|NA
CAISESAGYSYEQYF
TGTGCCATCAGTGAGTCTGCAGGGTACTCCTACGAGCAGTACTTC
>TRBV7-4|TRBJ1-2|TRBD1|NA
CASSLDPGTGFSNYGYTF
TGTGCCAGCAGCTTAGATCCGGGGACAGGGTTCTCTAACTATGGCTACACCTTC
>TRBV11-2|TRBJ1-1|NA|NA
CASSLAQQGSNTEAFF
TGTGCCAGCAGCTTAGCCCAACAGGGATCGAACACTGAAGCTTTCTTT
>TRBV7-2|TRBJ2-3|NA|NA
CASRLAIDTQYF
TGTGCCAGCCGGCTAGCAATAGATACGCAGTATTTT
>TRBV19|TRBJ1-2|NA|NA
CASRSGVGGDYGYTF
TGTGCCAGTAGGAGCGGGGTTGGGGGTGACTATGGCTACACCTTC
>TRBV5-4|TRBJ1-4|NA|few
CASSLSGLVDYEKLFF
TGTGCCAGCAGCTTGTCTGGGTTAGTAGATTATGAAAAACTGTTTTTT
>TRBV10-3|TRBJ2-1|TRBD2|NA
CAISGTSGQGNEQFF
TGTGCCATCAGTGGTACTAGCGGCCAGGGCAATGAGCAGTTCTTC
>TRBV12-5|TRBJ2-7|NA|NA
CASGLVPQDYEQYF
TGTGCTAGTGGTTTGGTACCTCAGGACTACGAGCAGTACTTC
>TRBV11-2|TRBJ1-1|TRBD1|NA
CASSYPTGSLDTEAFF
TGTGCCAGCAGCTATCCGACAGGGAGCCTGGACACTGAAGCTTTCTTT
>TRBV30|TRBJ1-2|NA|NA
CALNRALYGYTF
TGTGCCTTAAACAGGGCACTCTATGGCTACACCTTC
>TRBV7-8|TRBJ2-1|NA|NA
CASSLVAPRYNEQFF
TGTGCCAGCAGCTTAGTTGCACCCCGCTACAATGAGCAGTTCTTC
>TRBV7-2|TRBJ2-1|NA|NA
CASSLGPYRVTYNEQFF
TGTGCCAGCAGCTTAGGACCGTACAGGGTAACCTACAATGAGCAGTTCTTC
>TRBV30|TRBJ1-2|NA|NA
CAWRKKQGSYGYTF
TGTGCCTGGAGGAAAAAACAGGGATCCTATGGCTACACCTTC
>TRBV15|TRBJ1-4|TRBD1|NA
CATSRGTGPIEKLFF
TGTGCCACCAGCAGAGGGACAGGGCCTATTGAAAAACTGTTTTTT
>TRBV7-9|TRBJ1-4|TRBD1|NA
CASSPRDRDGEKLFF
TGTGCCAGCAGCCCCCGGGACAGGGACGGGGAAAAACTGTTTTTT
>TRBV11-2|TRBJ2-2|NA|NA
CASSLERNTGELFF
TGTGCCAGCAGCTTGGAGCGGAACACCGGGGAGCTGTTTTTT
>TRBV27|TRBJ2-3|TRBD2|NA
CASSPTSEDTQYF
TGTGCCAGCAGTCCCACTAGCGAAGATACGCAGTATTTT
>TRBV23-1|TRBJ2-6|NA|NA
CASSRRNNTSSGANVLTF
TGCGCCAGCAGCCGACGGAATAACACCAGCTCTGGGGCCAACGTCCTGACTTTC
>TRBV4-2|TRBJ1-2|NA|few
CASSQVRADNYGYTF
TGTGCCAGCAGCCAAGTAAGGGCGGATAACTATGGCTACACCTTC
>TRBV6-5|TRBJ2-7|NA|NA
CASSYEGGSYEQYF
TGTGCCAGCAGTTACGAGGGGGGAAGCTACGAGCAGTACTTC
>TRBV2|TRBJ2-2|NA|NA
CASRRVMGSGELFF
TGTGCCAGTCGACGGGTTATGGGGTCCGGGGAGCTGTTTTTT
>TRBV7-2|TRBJ1-4|NA|NA
CASSWTAGGKLFF
TGTGCCAGCAGCTGGACGGCGGGAGGAAAACTGTTTTTT
>TRBV7-2|TRBJ2-3|TRBD2|NA
CASTYSGGSTDTQYF
TGTGCCAGCACCTATAGCGGGGGAAGCACAGATACGCAGTATTTT
>TRBV6-5|TRBJ1-5|TRBD1|NA
CASSQSGGQHF
TGTGCCAGCAGTCAGTCAGGGGGCCAGCATTTT
>TRBV4-3|TRBJ1-1|NA|NA
CASSQDRGTVNTEAFF
TGCGCCAGCAGCCAAGATCGGGGGACGGTGAACACTGAAGCTTTCTTT
>TRBV5-1|TRBJ2-1|TRBD1|NA
CASSTGTVSSGEQFF
TGCGCCAGCAGCACCGGGACAGTTTCAAGCGGTGAGCAGTTCTTC
>TRBV14|TRBJ2-2|NA|NA
CASSQVGGGELFF
TGTGCCAGCAGCCAAGTTGGCGGCGGGGAGCTGTTTTTT
>TRBV4-1|TRBJ2-7|NA|NA
CASSQCGGSGDLCHEQYF
TGCGCCAGCAGCCAATGCGGCGGGTCTGGAGATTTGTGCCACGAGCAGTACTTC
>TRBV18|TRBJ1-5|NA|NA
CASSPRDSNQPQHF
TGTGCCAGCTCACCACGGGACAGCAATCAGCCCCAGCATTTT
>TRBV6-9|TRBJ1-2|TRBD1|NA
CASSYQGANYGYTF
TGTGCCAGCAGTTACCAGGGGGCTAACTATGGCTACACCTTC
>TRBV6-1|TRBJ2-2|NA|few
CASRDRPWELFF
TGTGCCAGCAGGGACCGACCATGGGAGCTGTTTTTT
>TRBV29-1|TRBJ2-1|NA|NA
CSVVYGGGSYNEQFF
TGCAGCGTTGTATATGGGGGTGGCTCCTACAATGAGCAGTTCTTC
>TRBV28|TRBJ1-5|TRBD1|NA
CASSFNTGTGMDF
TGTGCCAGCAGTTTCAACACCGGGACAGGGATGGATTTT
>TRBV2|TRBJ2-5|NA|NA
CASSVGLQETQYF
TGTGCCAGCAGTGTTGGCCTACAAGAGACCCAGTACTTC
>TRBV25-1|TRBJ2-3|NA|NA
CASSFDVDTQYF
TGTGCCAGCAGTTTTGACGTGGATACGCAGTATTTT
>TRBV6-5|TRBJ1-6|NA|NA
CASSYSGTSGSPLHF
TGTGCCAGCAGTTACTCTGGGACGTCCGGTTCACCCCTCCACTTT
>TRBV19|TRBJ2-3|TRBD1|NA
CASSRTGQTDTQYF
TGTGCCAGTAGTAGGACAGGGCAAACAGATACGCAGTATTTT
>TRBV11-2|TRBJ1-5|NA|NA
CASSLPHQPQHF
TGTGCCAGCAGCTTACCCCATCAGCCCCAGCATTTT
>TRBV4-1|TRBJ1-5|NA|medium-sized
CASSLKTANQPQHF
TGCGCCAGCAGCCTAAAGACCGCGAATCAGCCCCAGCATTTT
>TRBV5-4|TRBJ2-3|NA|few
CASSLSLLTDTQYF
TGTGCCAGCAGCTTATCTCTCCTCACAGATACGCAGTATTTT
>TRBV6-6|TRBJ1-4|NA|NA
CASRPQTRAEKLFF
TGTGCCAGCAGGCCGCAAACGAGGGCTGAAAAACTGTTTTTT